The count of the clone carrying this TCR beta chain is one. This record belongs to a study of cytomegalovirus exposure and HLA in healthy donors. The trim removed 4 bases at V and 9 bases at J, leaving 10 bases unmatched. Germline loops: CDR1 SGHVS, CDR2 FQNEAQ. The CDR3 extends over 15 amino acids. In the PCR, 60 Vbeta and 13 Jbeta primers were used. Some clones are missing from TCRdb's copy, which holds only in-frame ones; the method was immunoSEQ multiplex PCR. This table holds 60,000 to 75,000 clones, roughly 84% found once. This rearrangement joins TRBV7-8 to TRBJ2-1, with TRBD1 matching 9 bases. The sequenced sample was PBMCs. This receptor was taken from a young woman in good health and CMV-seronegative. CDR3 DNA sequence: TGTGCCAGCAGCTCGAGACAGGGGGGCACGCGTGAGCAGTTCTTC. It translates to CASSSRQGGTREQFF.